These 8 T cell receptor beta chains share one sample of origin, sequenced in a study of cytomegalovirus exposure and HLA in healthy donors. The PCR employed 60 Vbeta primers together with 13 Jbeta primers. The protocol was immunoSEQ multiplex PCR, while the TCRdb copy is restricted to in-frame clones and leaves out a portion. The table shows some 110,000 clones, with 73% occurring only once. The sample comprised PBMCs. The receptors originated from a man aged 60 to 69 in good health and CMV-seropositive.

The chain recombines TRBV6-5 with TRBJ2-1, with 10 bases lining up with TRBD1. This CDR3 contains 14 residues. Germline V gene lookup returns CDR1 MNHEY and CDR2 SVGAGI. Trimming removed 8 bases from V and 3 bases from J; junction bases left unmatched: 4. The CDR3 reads CASRGTGVYNEQFF. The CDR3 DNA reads TGTGCCAGCCGCGGGACAGGGGTCTACAATGAGCAGTTCTTC.

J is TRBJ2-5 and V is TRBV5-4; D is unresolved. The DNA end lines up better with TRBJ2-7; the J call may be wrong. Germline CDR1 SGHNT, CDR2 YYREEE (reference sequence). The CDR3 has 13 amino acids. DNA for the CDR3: TGTGCCAGCAGCTTGGACAGCATCTACGAGCAGTACTTC. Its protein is CASSLDSIYEQYF.

The CDR3 DNA reads as TGTGCCTGGAGCGCGACAGGAGTGTATAATTCACCCCTCCACTTT. Translation: CAWSATGVYNSPLHF. This chain joins TRBV30 and TRBJ1-6; D perhaps matches TRBD1 (6 bases). Trimming cost V 3 bases and J 4 bases, with 13 bases left between them. The CDR3 runs 15 residues. CDR1 and CDR2 from the germline V gene are GTSNPN and SVGIG (reference sequence).

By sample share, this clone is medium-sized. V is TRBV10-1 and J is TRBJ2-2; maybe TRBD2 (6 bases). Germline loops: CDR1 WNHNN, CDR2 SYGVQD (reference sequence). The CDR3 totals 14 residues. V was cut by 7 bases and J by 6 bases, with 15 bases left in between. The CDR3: CASTGTSTSGELFF. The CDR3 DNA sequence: TGCGCCAGCACCGGGACTTCCACCTCCGGGGAGCTGTTTTTT.

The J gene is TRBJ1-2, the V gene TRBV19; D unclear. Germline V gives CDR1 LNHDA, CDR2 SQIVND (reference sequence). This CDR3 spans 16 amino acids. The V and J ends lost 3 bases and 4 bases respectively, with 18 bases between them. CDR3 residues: CASSIMGDSPSYGYTF. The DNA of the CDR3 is TGTGCCAGTAGTATTATGGGAGATTCCCCTAGCTATGGCTACACCTTC.

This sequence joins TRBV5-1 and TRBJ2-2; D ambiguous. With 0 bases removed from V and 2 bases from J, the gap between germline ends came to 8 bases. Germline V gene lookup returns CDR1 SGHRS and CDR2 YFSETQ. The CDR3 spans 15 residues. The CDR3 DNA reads TGCGCCAGCAGCTTGGGACTGTTTAACACCGGGGAGCTGTTTTTT. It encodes CASSLGLFNTGELFF.

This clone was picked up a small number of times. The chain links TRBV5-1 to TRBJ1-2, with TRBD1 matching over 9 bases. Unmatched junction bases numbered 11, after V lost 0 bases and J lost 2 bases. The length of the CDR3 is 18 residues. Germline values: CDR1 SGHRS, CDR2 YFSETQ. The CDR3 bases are TGCGCCAGCAGCTTGGTGGGGACAGGGAGAGGGAAAAACTATGGCTACACCTTC. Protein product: CASSLVGTGRGKNYGYTF.

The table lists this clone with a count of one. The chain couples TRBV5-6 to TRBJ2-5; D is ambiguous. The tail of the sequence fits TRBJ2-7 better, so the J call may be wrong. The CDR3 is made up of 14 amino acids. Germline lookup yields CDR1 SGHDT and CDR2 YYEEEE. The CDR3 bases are TGTGCCAGCAGCTCCTCGTTGCAGGCCCACGAGCAGTACTTC. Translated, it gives CASSSSLQAHEQYF.